The sequence of this T cell receptor beta chain was determined in a study of cytomegalovirus exposure and HLA in healthy donors. Whole-study findings and limits: Association of a missense DCLRE1C variant with TCR beta V- and J-gene trimming was reported in a later analysis. HLA restriction was apparent for most CMV-associated TCR beta chains in a later analysis.

The CDR3 runs to 15 residues. J gave up 6 bases and V 5 bases, and 12 bases lay outside the gene matches. Germline V gene data show CDR1 as LNHDA and CDR2 as SQIVND (reference sequence). Use of 60 Vbeta and 13 Jbeta primers characterized the PCR. Here immunoSEQ multiplex PCR was the method, and the copy in TCRdb shows in-frame clones only, minus some. This table holds about 110,000 clones, 77% found once. This clone was observed a few times. Its antigen is currently unknown. The TCR originated in a male donor in good health and CMV-seronegative. The J gene is TRBJ2-7, the V gene TRBV19; the match to TRBD2 covers 8 bases. Input material: PBMCs. The CDR3 coding sequence is TGTGCCAGTAGTGGGCCTGCGGGAGGAAGGGGCGAGCAGTACTTC. Amino acid sequence: CASSGPAGGRGEQYF.